Below, 32 T cell receptor beta chains from the same sample are listed, as sequenced in a study of blood T cells in healthy people across ages. Next came a second PCR, run for roughly 6 to 11 cycles, which used a sample-barcoded 5' primer along with a J-beta primer mix. TCRdb processed the 5' RACE reads anew with MiXCR; each CDR3 protein has one entry. The sample records 700,000 to 850,000 distinct CDR3 sequences, roughly 50% being singletons. Material: blood. All receptors come from a man older than 75 in good health.

This clonotype has just a few counts. The genes are TRBV10-3 and TRBJ2-6; maybe TRBD1 (5 bases). CDR3 length equals 18 residues. The germline V gene has CDR1 ENHRY and CDR2 SYGVKD. V lost 0 bases and J 0 bases, leaving 12 bases between the germline ends. CDR3 sequence: CAISESRAASSGANVLTF. The CDR3 DNA reads TGTGCCATCAGTGAGTCCAGGGCGGCTAGCTCTGGGGCCAACGTCCTGACTTTC.

This chain connects TRBV20-1 to TRBJ1-1, with 8 bases identical to TRBD1. CDR3 size: 12 residues. With V trimmed by 4 bases and J by 5 bases, 3 bases remained unmatched. Germline V lookup: CDR1 DFQATT, CDR2 SNEGSKA (reference sequence). CDR3 amino acids: CSATQGDTEAFF. The DNA of the CDR3 is TGCAGTGCTACACAGGGGGATACTGAAGCTTTCTTT.

This clonotype was detected a few times. The chain recombines TRBV7-2 with TRBJ2-4, with D perhaps matching TRBD2 (6 bases). V was clipped by 2 bases and J by 1 base, with 12 bases between them. CDR3 size: 16 residues. Looked up from germline, CDR1 is SGHTA and CDR2 is FQGNSA. CDR3 sequence reads: CASSLLGGAAKNIQYF. In DNA form, the CDR3 reads TGTGCCAGCAGCTTACTCGGAGGGGCTGCCAAAAACATTCAGTACTTC.

The rearrangement links TRBV5-1 to TRBJ1-2; TRBD1 matches 7 bases. Germline CDR1 and CDR2: SGHRS and YFSETQ. J lost 1 base, V lost 4 bases, and 10 bases had no gene match. The CDR3 totals 16 residues. The CDR3 sequence is CASSPGGTALNYGYTF. In nucleotides, the CDR3 is TGCGCCAGCAGCCCAGGTGGGACAGCCCTTAACTATGGCTACACCTTC. The variable domain in full, completed from reference TRBV5-1 and TRBJ1-2, reads KAGVTQTPRYLIKTRGQQVTLSCSPISGHRSVSWYQQTPGQGLQFLFEYFSETQRNKGNFPGRFSGRQFSNSRSEMNVSTLELGDSALYLCASSPGGTALNYGYTFGSGTRLTVV.

V usage is TRBV7-2 and J usage is TRBJ2-3; D uncertain. This CDR3 spans 14 amino acids. Germline lookup yields CDR1 SGHTA and CDR2 FQGNSA. V lost 1 base, J lost 14 bases, and 19 bases lay in between. The CDR3 nucleotides are TGTGCCAGCAGCTTAGGTTCGAGGATCAGAGACGCGTATTTT. Encoded protein: CASSLGSRIRDAYF.

This sequence joins TRBV29-1 and TRBJ2-3; the D gene is possibly TRBD1 (6 bases). The length of the CDR3 is 13 residues. Per the germline V gene, CDR1 is SQVTM and CDR2 is ANQGSEA. V was shortened by 8 bases and J by 14 bases, with 26 bases between the two germline ends. DNA of the CDR3: TGCAGCTTTCAGGGGTCCCCTAGGGGATACGCGTATTTT. Translating gives CSFQGSPRGYAYF.

A remark on this clonotype: At one of its ends the junction is not consistent with the germline gene, which may arise from a read error. The CDR3 region is CASSDVGSREVFF. The CDR3 coding sequence is TGTGCCAGCAGTGATGTGGGTTCCCGTGAAGTTTTCTTT. The rearrangement joins TRBV2 to TRBJ1-1; no clear D gene. CDR3 length: 13 residues. Germline CDR1 SNHLY, CDR2 FYNNEI.

V is TRBV19 and J is TRBJ2-1; no reliable D call. CDR3 length equals 15 residues. Trimming took 1 base from V and 6 from J, leaving 13 bases between them. CDR1 and CDR2 from the germline V gene are LNHDA and SQIVND (reference sequence). The CDR3 nucleotides read TGTGCCAGTAGTATAGGAAGAGAACGGGCCAATGAGCAGTTCTTC. Amino acid sequence: CASSIGRERANEQFF.

This clonotype turned up a few times. V is TRBV24-1 and J is TRBJ2-1; 8 nucleotides line up with TRBD2. The V segment lost 7 bases and the J segment 0 bases; nucleotides outside the gene matches: 7. The germline V gene has CDR1 KGHDR and CDR2 SFDVKD. The CDR3 extends over 16 amino acids. The CDR3 here is CATSAESGSSYNEQFF. CDR3 coding DNA: TGTGCCACCAGCGCTGAAAGCGGGAGCTCCTACAATGAGCAGTTCTTC.

This clonotype occurred a few times. CDR3 protein: CASSLNSYPYEQYF. The CDR3 DNA reads as TGTGCCAGCAGTTTGAACAGTTATCCCTACGAGCAGTACTTC. J is TRBJ2-7 and V is TRBV27; no clear D. Trimming shortened V by 3 bases and J by 2 bases, and 11 bases separated the two germline ends. The CDR3 consists of 14 residues. Looked up from germline, CDR1 is MNHEY and CDR2 is SMNVEV (reference sequence).

The V and J genes are TRBV15 and TRBJ2-4; 7 bases are a match to TRBD2. Judging by the DNA end, TRBJ2-5 fits better; the J call may be wrong. The CDR3 sequence is 16 residues long. The V gene's germline CDR1 is LNHNV and CDR2 YYDKDF (reference sequence). Written as DNA, the CDR3 is TGTGCCACCAGCCTGGGGGGGTATAGAGAACAAGAGACCCAGTACTTC. Amino acid sequence: CATSLGGYREQETQYF.

The chain couples TRBV4-2 to TRBJ2-4; TRBD2 matches 9 bases. The DNA end lines up better with TRBJ2-7; the J call may be wrong. The CDR3 is made up of 15 amino acids. The germline gives CDR1 LGHNA, CDR2 YNFKEQ. The CDR3 reads CASSLRVAGGPEQYF. The CDR3 nucleotides are TGTGCCAGCAGCTTGAGAGTCGCGGGAGGGCCCGAGCAGTACTTC.

This clonotype showed up just a few times. V and J are TRBV4-1 and TRBJ1-2; D is perhaps TRBD1 (6 bases). Germline V gene sequence: CDR1 MGHRA, CDR2 YSYEKL. The CDR3 has 15 amino acids. V was trimmed by 1 base and J by 6 bases, leaving 15 bases between them. The CDR3 here is CASSQGNLGQHGYTF. Here the CDR3 DNA reads TGCGCCAGCAGCCAAGGTAACCTAGGACAGCATGGCTACACCTTC.

The chain uses TRBV29-1 and TRBJ2-5; 7 bases fit TRBD1. Looked up from germline, CDR1 is SQVTM and CDR2 is ANQGSEA. This CDR3 comprises 12 residues. V gave up 1 base and J gave up 6 bases; unmatched junction bases: 2. The CDR3 reads CSVEGTGQTQYF. CDR3 in DNA: TGCAGCGTTGAAGGGACAGGACAGACCCAGTACTTC. Full variable domain (outside the CDR3, taken from reference TRBV29-1 and TRBJ2-5): SAVISQKPSRDICQRGTSLTIQCQVDSQVTMMFWYRQQPGQSLTLIATANQGSEATYESGFVIDKFPISRPNLTFSTLTVSNMSPEDSSIYLCSVEGTGQTQYFGPGTRLLVL.

In regard to this clonotype: It is unclear where the CDR3 begins or ends on the DNA, so no DNA is shown, and the CDR3 is as TCRdb lists it. The CDR3 region is CASSILETQYF. J is TRBJ2-5 and V is TRBV2. CDR1 SNHLY and CDR2 FYNNEI come from the germline V gene. The CDR3 sequence runs 11 residues, both termini included.

The rearrangement uses TRBV18 and TRBJ2-1; D not certain. The V gene lost 3 bases and the J gene lost 1 base, with 10 bases spanning the gap. Germline CDR1 KGHSH, CDR2 LQKENI. The CDR3 length is 15 residues. In nucleotides, the CDR3 is TGTGCCAGCTCACCCCTCTTGGGTTCCTACAATGAGCAGTTCTTC. Translated: CASSPLLGSYNEQFF.

This clonotype was seen a few times. J is TRBJ2-1 and V is TRBV5-1; the D gene is possibly TRBD2 (5 bases). This CDR3 has 16 amino acids. Germline V CDR1 and CDR2: SGHRS, YFSETQ. V lost 4 bases and J lost 8, with 22 bases in between. CDR3 region: CASSPDSRRPRDEQFF. The DNA of the CDR3 is TGCGCCAGCAGCCCGGACTCACGGCGCCCGAGGGATGAGCAGTTCTTC.

The gene calls are TRBV7-3 and TRBJ2-3; D unclear. The germline CDR1 and CDR2 sequences are SGHTA and FQGTGA. CDR3 length: 13 amino acids. Trimming stripped 5 bases from V and 2 bases from J, with 8 bases between. CDR3 in amino acids: CASSVDHTDTQYF. CDR3 coding DNA: TGTGCCAGCAGCGTAGACCACACAGATACGCAGTATTTT.

The chain joins TRBV3-1 to TRBJ1-5; weak D call: TRBD1 (5 bases). The V and J ends lost 0 bases and 6 bases respectively, with 9 bases between them. In germline, CDR1 is LGHDT, CDR2 YNNKEL (reference sequence). The CDR3 has 14 residues. CDR3 sequence reads: CASSQDWQGQPQHF. The CDR3 nucleotides read TGTGCCAGCAGCCAAGACTGGCAGGGTCAGCCCCAGCATTTT.

J is TRBJ2-4 and V is TRBV7-2, with 9 bases aligning to TRBD2. The germline V gene encodes CDR1 SGHTA and CDR2 FQGNSA. The CDR3 is 17 residues long. Trimming removed 0 bases from V and 0 bases from J; junction bases left unmatched: 3. The DNA for the CDR3 is TGTGCCAGCAGCTTAGCCGGCGGGGGGGGAGCCAAAAACATTCAGTACTTC. Translating gives CASSLAGGGGAKNIQYF.

This chain connects TRBV3-1 to TRBJ2-1, with 9 bases lining up with TRBD1. Germline CDR1 reads LGHDT; CDR2 reads YNNKEL (reference sequence). This CDR3 has 17 amino acids. V lost 1 base to trimming and J lost 3 bases; unmatched junction nucleotides: 7. Here the CDR3 DNA reads TGTGCCAGCAGCCAAGGTGGGACAGGGAACATCTACAATGAGCAGTTCTTC. Translated, it gives CASSQGGTGNIYNEQFF.

This clonotype was seen a few times. V and J are TRBV11-2 and TRBJ1-3; no reliable D call. Trimming removed 4 bases from V and 9 bases from J, with 10 bases in between. The CDR3 is made up of 12 amino acids. Per germline, CDR1 SGHAT and CDR2 FQNNGV. The CDR3 DNA is TGTGCCAGCAGCTCCCGCGCAGGCACCATATATTTT. Translated, it gives CASSSRAGTIYF.

This clonotype was counted a few times. The chain couples TRBV20-1 to TRBJ2-4, with 10 positions matching TRBD2. TRBJ2-7 matches the DNA end more closely, so the J call is doubtful. This CDR3 has 14 amino acids. From germline, CDR1 is DFQATT and CDR2 SNEGSKA (reference sequence). CDR3 sequence (DNA): TGCAGTGCTAGAGGGACTAGCGGAATATACGAGCAGTACTTC. Translation gives CSARGTSGIYEQYF.

The CDR3 protein is CSAEPLAGGPWEQYF. CDR3 bases: TGCAGTGCCGAGCCCCTAGCGGGAGGGCCGTGGGAGCAGTACTTC. The V call is TRBV20-1, the J call TRBJ2-7, with TRBD2 matching 12 bases. CDR1 DFQATT and CDR2 SNEGSKA come from the germline V gene (reference sequence). The J segment lost 7 bases and the V segment lost 6 bases, leaving 13 bases of the junction unmatched. The CDR3 is 15 residues long.

The V gene is TRBV28, the J gene TRBJ1-2; no clear D gene. V lost 5 bases, J lost 6 bases, and 10 bases lay in between. The CDR3 totals 12 residues. Looked up from germline, CDR1 is MDHEN and CDR2 is SYDVKM. CDR3 DNA: TGTGCCAGCAGTCCCTCCCTCCATGGCTACACCTTC. Its translation: CASSPSLHGYTF.

This clonotype appeared a few times. The gene calls are TRBV28 and TRBJ2-3; no definite D call. The length of the CDR3 is 12 residues. In germline, CDR1 is MDHEN, CDR2 SYDVKM. With 5 bases removed from V and 5 bases from J, the gap between germline ends came to 8 bases. The CDR3 nucleotides read TGTGCCAGCAGTCCCCCAATAGATACGCAGTATTTT. Amino acids: CASSPPIDTQYF.

The rearrangement joins TRBV18 to TRBJ2-7; TRBD2 might be the D (5 bases). The J call could be wrong; TRBJ2-5 is a better fit for the DNA end. Germline V gene sequence: CDR1 KGHSH, CDR2 LQKENI. The CDR3 consists of 14 residues. Here the CDR3 DNA reads TGTGCCAGCTCTCGGGAAAGGGCTTGGAAGACCCAGTACTTC. Its protein is CASSRERAWKTQYF.

The V gene is TRBV5-6, the J gene TRBJ2-7; 8 positions agree with TRBD1. Trimming cost V 4 bases and J 5 bases; bases outside gene matches: 11. CDR3 length: 15 amino acids. Germline V gene lookup returns CDR1 SGHDT and CDR2 YYEEEE. The chain's CDR3 is CASSVVTDRVNEQYF. The CDR3 DNA follows: TGTGCCAGCAGCGTGGTGACGGACAGGGTTAACGAGCAGTACTTC.

The chain recombines TRBV29-1 with TRBJ2-5, with a possible D match to TRBD2 (6 bases). The V gene lost 7 bases and the J gene lost 3 bases, with 15 bases spanning the gap. The germline V gene encodes CDR1 SQVTM and CDR2 ANQGSEA. This CDR3 has 13 amino acids. The chain's CDR3 is CSARDFNKETQYF. The CDR3, as DNA: TGCAGCGCGAGGGACTTCAACAAAGAGACCCAGTACTTC. Complete variable domain (other parts from reference TRBV29-1 and TRBJ2-5): SAVISQKPSRDICQRGTSLTIQCQVDSQVTMMFWYRQQPGQSLTLIATANQGSEATYESGFVIDKFPISRPNLTFSTLTVSNMSPEDSSIYLCSARDFNKETQYFGPGTRLLVL.

The chain has TRBV7-2 and TRBJ2-5; 14 bases fit TRBD2. Germline loops: CDR1 SGHTA, CDR2 FQGNSA. The CDR3 sequence is 16 residues long. Trimming at V came to 4 bases and at J to 2 bases, leaving 3 bases not matched to a gene. The CDR3 spells CASSYGLAGGQETQYF. CDR3 DNA: TGTGCCAGCAGCTACGGACTAGCGGGAGGTCAAGAGACCCAGTACTTC.

This clonotype has a handful of counts. The CDR3 nucleotides read TGTGCCAGCAGCTCGACCTTTTACGAGCAGTACTTC. This translates into CASSSTFYEQYF. This chain connects TRBV7-2 to TRBJ2-7; D unresolved. The CDR3 covers 12 residues. V shed 4 bases and J shed 4 bases, with 8 bases lying between them. CDR1 and CDR2 from the germline V gene are SGHTA and FQGNSA.

V usage is TRBV13 and J usage is TRBJ2-5, with D maybe TRBD2 (5 bases). Trimming took off 4 bases at V and 2 bases at J, with 14 bases between the two ends. Per germline, CDR1 PRHDT and CDR2 FYEKMQ (reference sequence). This CDR3 has 15 residues. The CDR3 loop is CASSSNLLVQETQYF. The CDR3 DNA reads as TGTGCCAGCAGCTCCAACCTACTAGTGCAAGAGACCCAGTACTTC.